This TCR beta chain was recorded in a study of blood T cell repertoires in COVID-19. Looking at the study overall: Sources were T cells, B-cell-depleted T cells, or PBMCs; the material itself was cDNA or gDNA.

The repertoire was sequenced with immunoSEQ multiplex PCR; TCRdb's copy has only in-frame clones and lacks some. The top ten hold over 9% of the sample, which has 150,000 or so clones, around 83% seen once. Sequenced input: PBMCs or T cells enriched from blood (not recorded which). This TCR came from a man aged 50-59 years who had recovered from COVID-19.

CDR3 DNA: TGTGCCAGCAGTGAGCGGGATACGCAGTATTTT. Encoded protein: CASSERDTQYF. The chain is built from TRBV2 and TRBJ2-3; no clear D gene. V lost 3 bases and J lost 6, with 4 bases in between. This CDR3 is 11 amino acids long. CDR1 is SNHLY, CDR2 FYNNEI, per germline.